The 26 T cell receptor beta chains reported below all come from one sample, sequenced in a study of blood T cell repertoires in COVID-19. Method: immunoSEQ multiplex PCR; TCRdb's copy keeps in-frame clones and lacks some. The repertoire holds about 210,000 clones, with roughly four fifths as singletons. The source material was PBMCs or T cells enriched from blood (not recorded which). These receptors all stem from a man between 35 and 55 years old who had recovered from COVID-19.

The table lists this clone with many counts. V gene TRBV19 combines with J gene TRBJ1-2, with 9 bases that match TRBD1. The V and J ends lost 7 bases and 6 bases, in that order; junction bases with no gene match: 9. Germline V gene data show CDR1 as LNHDA and CDR2 as SQIVND (reference sequence). The CDR3 covers 14 residues. CDR3 protein: CASKTTGGADGYTF. The CDR3 coding sequence is TGTGCCAGTAAAACCACAGGGGGCGCAGATGGCTACACCTTC.

V gene TRBV7-3 combines with J gene TRBJ1-2; TRBD1 agrees at 12 bases. Germline loops: CDR1 SGHTA, CDR2 FQGTGA. The CDR3 covers 16 residues. After removal of 3 bases from V and 7 bases from J, the junction contained 9 bases not matched to a gene. The CDR3 bases are TGTGCCAGCAGCTTCACCGGGACAGGGGGCGTCGGTGGCTACACCTTC. As protein: CASSFTGTGGVGGYTF.

The chain is built from TRBV9 and TRBJ2-1, with D tentatively TRBD2 (6 bases). The V gene's germline CDR1 is SGDLS and CDR2 YYNGEE. The germline V and J ends were trimmed by 3 bases and 1 base, with 11 bases remaining between them. The CDR3 spans 15 residues. The CDR3 DNA follows: TGTGCCAGCAGCGGGTCCGGAGGGTCCTACAATGAGCAGTTCTTC. Translating gives CASSGSGGSYNEQFF.

The chain employs TRBV7-3 and TRBJ1-2, with TRBD1 as a possible D gene (5 bases). CDR1 is SGHTA and CDR2 is FQGTGA in the germline V gene. The CDR3 length is 15 residues. Trimming removed 5 bases at V and 6 bases at J, with 19 bases between. CDR3 bases: TGTGCCAGCAGCCTAAGTGGGGCCCGGCAGGATGGCTACACCTTC. Translation gives CASSLSGARQDGYTF.

This clone was counted a single time. The genes are TRBV24-1 and TRBJ1-2; D ambiguous. There are 12 residues in the CDR3. The ends were cut back, 5 bases at V and 9 bases at J, with 12 bases in the middle. Germline V gene sequence: CDR1 KGHDR, CDR2 SFDVKD. The CDR3 DNA follows: TGTGCCACCAGTGGTAATGGCAGGAGCTACACCTTC. Protein sequence: CATSGNGRSYTF.

This chain joins TRBV2 and TRBJ2-3; TRBD1 agrees at 9 bases. The CDR3 sequence is 14 residues long. Losses at the gene ends were 9 bases for V and 5 bases for J; bases not matched to a gene: 9. The V gene's germline CDR1 is SNHLY and CDR2 FYNNEI. The chain's CDR3 is CARGGTGRQDTQYF. The DNA for the CDR3 is TGTGCCAGGGGGGGGACAGGGCGGCAAGATACGCAGTATTTT.

This chain connects TRBV25-1 to TRBJ1-5; weak D call: TRBD1 (5 bases). Trimming left V 3 bases short and J 8 bases short, with 17 bases between. CDR3 length: 15 residues. Germline V gives CDR1 MGHDK, CDR2 SYGVNS. The CDR3 bases are TGTGCCAGCAGTGACGGGACTTTTAGTATCGAGCCCCAGCATTTT. This encodes CASSDGTFSIEPQHF. The full variable domain, in which reference TRBV25-1 and TRBJ1-5 provide the parts outside the CDR3, is EADIYQTPRYLVIGTGKKITLECSQTMGHDKMYWYQQDPGMELHLIHYSYGVNSTEKGDLSSESTVSRIRTEHFPLTLESARPSHTSQYLCASSDGTFSIEPQHFGDGTRLSIL.

The V call is TRBV6-5, the J call TRBJ2-1; tentatively, D is TRBD1 (6 bases). Trimming pared 10 bases from V and 8 bases from J, leaving 18 bases between. In germline, CDR1 is MNHEY, CDR2 SVGAGI. The CDR3 loop spans 13 amino acids. The CDR3 DNA reads as TGTGCCACCACTGGACAGTGGGGCGATGAGCAGTTCTTC. Its translation is CATTGQWGDEQFF.

The genes are TRBV30 and TRBJ1-6; D is unclear. This CDR3 spans 13 amino acids. Deletions cut 4 bases from V and 5 bases from J, with 9 bases between. The germline gives CDR1 GTSNPN, CDR2 SVGIG (reference sequence). The CDR3 DNA follows: TGTGCCTGGACCCCCCGGGATAATTCACCCCTCCACTTT. It is translated as CAWTPRDNSPLHF.

This clone was seen a few times. The CDR3 bases are TGTGCCAGCAGCCAAGATAAAAGGGACAGGGGGCTTGATAATGAAAAACTGTTTTTT. Translated, it gives CASSQDKRDRGLDNEKLFF. The V and J genes are TRBV4-2 and TRBJ1-4; 12 nucleotides match TRBD1. The V and J ends lost 0 bases and 4 bases, in that order; junction bases with no gene match: 9. Per the germline V gene, CDR1 is LGHNA and CDR2 is YNFKEQ. The CDR3 sequence is 19 residues long.

The chain employs TRBV28 and TRBJ2-3; 11 bases align to TRBD1. The CDR3 totals 15 residues. V trimming: 0 bases; J trimming: 4 bases; junction bases outside the gene matches: 0. Germline CDR1 MDHEN, CDR2 SYDVKM. CDR3 residues: CASSLWGQGADTQYF. In DNA, the CDR3 is TGTGCCAGCAGTTTATGGGGACAGGGGGCAGATACGCAGTATTTT.

The chain recombines TRBV18 with TRBJ2-1, with 7 bases fitting TRBD1. V lost 3 bases, J lost 10 bases, and 6 bases stayed unmatched. The CDR3 covers 13 residues. Germline V gene lookup returns CDR1 KGHSH and CDR2 LQKENI. CDR3 loop: CASSPSTGVEQFF. The CDR3 region has the DNA TGTGCCAGCTCACCCTCAACAGGGGTCGAGCAGTTCTTC. Together with reference TRBV18 and TRBJ2-1, the CDR3 gives the full variable domain: NAGVMQNPRHLVRRRGQEARLRCSPMKGHSHVYWYRQLPEEGLKFMVYLQKENIIDESGMPKERFSAEFPKEGPSILRIQQVVRGDSAAYFCASSPSTGVEQFFGPGTRLTVL.

The chain couples TRBV7-2 to TRBJ1-1; TRBD1 might be the D (5 bases). The CDR3 totals 15 residues. V was cut by 6 bases and J by 2 bases, with 16 bases left in between. Per germline, CDR1 SGHTA and CDR2 FQGNSA. CDR3 coding DNA: TGTGCCAGCAGTTTTAGTCAGACAGTAAACACTGAAGCTTTCTTT. It translates to CASSFSQTVNTEAFF.

Written as DNA, the CDR3 is TGTGCTAGTGGTTCGGACTCCCTCTCCTACAATGAGCAGTTCTTC. Amino acid sequence: CASGSDSLSYNEQFF. The chain couples TRBV12-5 to TRBJ2-1, with a weak D call TRBD2 (5 bases). Between the trimmed V and J ends, which lost 4 bases and 0 bases, there was a span of 10 bases. This CDR3 has 15 amino acids. CDR1 LGHNT and CDR2 FRNRAP come from the germline V gene.

The V gene is TRBV23-1, the J gene TRBJ2-7; the match to TRBD1 covers 9 bases. TRBV23-1 has ORF status, its function being uncertain. The CDR3 is 14 residues long. The V gene end was trimmed by 0 bases and the J gene end by 4 bases; junction bases not matched to a gene: 1. The CDR3 nucleotides are TGCGCCAGCAGTCAATCCGACAGGGGGTACGAGCAGTACTTC. Translation gives CASSQSDRGYEQYF.

This chain links TRBV5-5 with TRBJ2-2; D unresolved. Germline V gene sequence: CDR1 SGHKS, CDR2 YYEKEE (reference sequence). The CDR3 runs 14 residues. Trimming removed 4 bases from V and 4 bases from J, with 11 bases in between. CDR3 amino acids: CASSPVISTGELFF. The CDR3 region has the DNA TGTGCCAGCAGCCCGGTTATTAGCACCGGGGAGCTGTTTTTT.

The genes are TRBV19 and TRBJ1-3; the match to TRBD1 covers 7 bases. J lost 4 bases, V lost 7 bases, and 7 bases had no gene match. CDR1 and CDR2 from the germline V gene are LNHDA and SQIVND (reference sequence). There are 14 residues in the CDR3. CDR3 DNA: TGTGCCAGTACTCCGACAGGGTTAGGAAACACCATATATTTT. Its protein product is CASTPTGLGNTIYF.

The chain joins TRBV11-2 to TRBJ2-7; 7 nucleotides match TRBD2. The CDR3 totals 14 residues. Germline CDR1 SGHAT, CDR2 FQNNGV. Losses at the gene ends were 5 bases for V and 3 bases for J; bases not matched to a gene: 7. The CDR3 loop is CASSPSGLVYEQYF. DNA for the CDR3: TGTGCCAGCAGCCCTAGCGGACTGGTCTACGAGCAGTACTTC.

This chain uses TRBV18 with TRBJ1-2, with TRBD1 matching 9 bases. CDR3 length equals 13 residues. CDR1 is KGHSH and CDR2 is LQKENI in the germline V gene. After removal of 6 bases from V and 8 bases from J, the junction contained 7 bases not matched to a gene. The DNA for the CDR3 is TGTGCCAGCTCTTTGGAAGGACAGGGGGGCTACACCTTC. Protein: CASSLEGQGGYTF.

The rearrangement uses TRBV12-3 or TRBV12-4 and TRBJ2-6; no definite D call. The CDR3 is 13 amino acids. V dropped 3 bases and J dropped 3 bases, with 3 bases sitting between them. CDR3 bases: TGTGCCAGCAGTTTGCGTGGGGCCAACGTCCTGACTTTC. Its translation is CASSLRGANVLTF.

The rearrangement links TRBV7-3 to TRBJ2-1; possibly TRBD2 for D (5 bases). The CDR3 sequence is 13 residues long. Germline values: CDR1 SGHTA, CDR2 FQGTGA. Trimming pared 1 base from V and 6 bases from J, leaving 7 bases between. In nucleotides, the CDR3 is TGTGCCAGCAGCTTAATCGGGGTCAATGAGCAGTTCTTC. As protein: CASSLIGVNEQFF.

The chain employs TRBV5-1 and TRBJ1-4; a weak D match, TRBD1 (5 bases). Germline V gene sequence: CDR1 SGHRS, CDR2 YFSETQ. This CDR3 has 15 amino acids. V was cut by 5 bases and J by 7 bases, with 18 bases left in between. CDR3 sequence reads: CASSLYRTPGEKLFF. DNA for the CDR3: TGCGCCAGCAGTCTTTACAGGACCCCGGGTGAAAAACTGTTTTTT.

Only one count was recorded for this clone. The chain is built from TRBV27 and TRBJ2-3; 8 bases align to TRBD1. This CDR3 has 14 amino acids. After removal of 8 bases from V and 6 bases from J, the junction contained 10 bases not matched to a gene. CDR1 MNHEY and CDR2 SMNVEV come from the germline V gene (reference sequence). In nucleotides, the CDR3 is TGTGCCAGCTCTAAGGACAGGGCTAAGGATACGCAGTATTTT. Protein product: CASSKDRAKDTQYF.

This chain links TRBV11-2 with TRBJ2-1; D unresolved. V was clipped by 4 bases and J by 6 bases, with 16 bases between them. CDR3 length: 15 amino acids. CDR1 and CDR2 from the germline V gene are SGHAT and FQNNGV. CDR3 sequence reads: CASSSYSTPGNEQFF. Here the CDR3 DNA reads TGTGCCAGCAGCTCTTACTCGACCCCGGGCAATGAGCAGTTCTTC.

This clone was detected only once. The V gene is TRBV12-5, the J gene TRBJ2-3, with TRBD2 matching 10 bases. CDR1 is LGHNT, CDR2 FRNRAP, per germline. Trimming at V came to 5 bases and at J to 5 bases, leaving 7 bases not matched to a gene. The CDR3 runs 15 residues. The CDR3 here is CASGHSGGRGDTQYF. In DNA, the CDR3 is TGTGCTAGTGGTCATAGCGGGGGGAGGGGAGATACGCAGTATTTT.

Many counts were recorded for this clone. The V and J genes are TRBV7-8 and TRBJ1-3, with TRBD1 identical over 9 bases. The CDR3 runs 15 residues. Germline V lookup: CDR1 SGHVS, CDR2 FQNEAQ. The J segment lost 7 bases and the V segment lost 1 base, leaving 5 bases of the junction unmatched. The CDR3 DNA follows: TGTGCCAGCAGCTTAGGGACAGGGGCCGGGAACACCATATATTTT. This codes for CASSLGTGAGNTIYF.